Below, 9 T cell receptor beta chains from the same sample are listed, as sequenced in a study of T cells in Graves' hyperthyroidism and ophthalmopathy. Researchers amplified the TCR beta CDR3 regions from RNA transcripts. A first-round RT-PCR of the TCR CDR3 used the HTBI primer set. TCRdb called the multiplex PCR reads again in MiXCR, with one record for every CDR3 protein. The table shows under 350,000 distinct CDR3 sequences, with roughly an eighth occurring only once. The sample comprised blood. All receptors come from a woman aged 40 to 50 with Graves' ophthalmopathy.

This clonotype was recorded many times. This chain links TRBV7-2 with TRBJ2-7; 12 bases align to TRBD2. Trimming cost V 6 bases and J 7 bases; bases outside gene matches: 22. The CDR3 sequence is 19 residues long. Germline lookup yields CDR1 SGHTA and CDR2 FQGNSA. The CDR3 reads CASRRTGTGRTSGVGEQYF. CDR3 nucleotides: TGTGCCAGCAGACGCACCGGGACAGGAAGGACTAGCGGGGTGGGGGAGCAGTACTTC.

In this sample, this clonotype turned up many times. The rearrangement joins TRBV2 to TRBJ2-3, with 9 bases matching TRBD2. Germline CDR1 is SNHLY and CDR2 is FYNNEI. The CDR3 sequence is 17 residues long. V dropped 2 bases and J dropped 2; count of bases not matched to a gene: 8. The CDR3 protein is CASSENVLAGYTDTQYF. The CDR3 region has the DNA TGTGCCAGCAGTGAAAATGTTCTAGCGGGGTACACAGATACGCAGTATTTT.

This clonotype has a handful of counts. The chain links TRBV30 to TRBJ2-7, with D uncertain. The CDR3 is made up of 14 amino acids. From germline, CDR1 is GTSNPN and CDR2 SVGIG (reference sequence). The germline V and J ends were trimmed by 0 bases and 5 bases, with 14 bases remaining between them. The CDR3 DNA reads as TGTGCCTGGAGTGTACCTCCCCCCCAGCACGAGCAGTACTTC. As protein: CAWSVPPPQHEQYF.

CDR3 sequence: CSARPTGDHYGYTF. The CDR3 DNA is TGCAGTGCTAGACCTACAGGGGATCACTATGGCTACACCTTC. The rearrangement links TRBV20-1 to TRBJ1-2; TRBD1 agrees at 7 bases. CDR1 and CDR2 (germline): DFQATT, SNEGSKA (reference sequence). The trim removed 2 bases at V and 3 bases at J, leaving 6 bases unmatched. The CDR3 is 14 amino acids.

The chain is built from TRBV20-1 and TRBJ2-4; possibly TRBD2 for D (7 bases). Germline CDR1 reads DFQATT; CDR2 reads SNEGSKA (reference sequence). V lost 5 bases and J lost 7, with 24 bases in between. The CDR3 is made up of 16 amino acids. CDR3 sequence (DNA): TGCAGTGCTCGTCACGCAGGGGCGGGAGAGGGGAACATTCAGTACTTC. This codes for CSARHAGAGEGNIQYF.

This clonotype was seen a handful of times. This chain joins TRBV7-9 and TRBJ2-1, with 7 nucleotides matching TRBD2. The germline CDR1 and CDR2 sequences are SEHNR and FQNEAQ (reference sequence). This CDR3 region has 14 residues. Germline trimming cut 7 bases from V and 4 bases from J; bases unmatched to any gene: 7. The CDR3 DNA reads TGTGCCAGCACGCGCGGGAGTTTTTACAATGAGCAGTTCTTC. Amino acid sequence: CASTRGSFYNEQFF.

This sequence joins TRBV12-3 or TRBV12-4 and TRBJ2-1; 8 positions agree with TRBD2. CDR3 length: 17 residues. V trimming: 3 bases; J trimming: 5 bases; junction bases outside the gene matches: 12. DNA for the CDR3: TGTGCCAGCAGTTTGTTATGGGCGGGAGGACGGGACAATGAGCAGTTCTTC. Translated: CASSLLWAGGRDNEQFF.

In this sample, this clonotype turned up many times. The chain recombines TRBV11-1 with TRBJ1-2; 7 nucleotides match TRBD1. CDR3 length equals 15 residues. V lost 5 bases, J lost 4 bases, and 10 bases stayed unmatched. The germline V gene has CDR1 SGHAT and CDR2 FQDESV (reference sequence). The CDR3 DNA reads as TGTGCCAGCAGCCCAACAGGGGCGGAGGTCTATGGCTACACCTTC. This sequence encodes CASSPTGAEVYGYTF.

This clonotype was counted at least ten times. The rearrangement uses TRBV7-9 and TRBJ1-2; tentative D call: TRBD1 (6 bases). There are 15 residues in the CDR3. V was clipped by 5 bases and J by 7 bases, with 20 bases between them. In germline, CDR1 is SEHNR, CDR2 FQNEAQ (reference sequence). CDR3 DNA sequence: TGTGCCAGCAGCGCCGGCGGCGGGGGGCGCGGTGGCTACACCTTC. It is translated as CASSAGGGGRGGYTF.